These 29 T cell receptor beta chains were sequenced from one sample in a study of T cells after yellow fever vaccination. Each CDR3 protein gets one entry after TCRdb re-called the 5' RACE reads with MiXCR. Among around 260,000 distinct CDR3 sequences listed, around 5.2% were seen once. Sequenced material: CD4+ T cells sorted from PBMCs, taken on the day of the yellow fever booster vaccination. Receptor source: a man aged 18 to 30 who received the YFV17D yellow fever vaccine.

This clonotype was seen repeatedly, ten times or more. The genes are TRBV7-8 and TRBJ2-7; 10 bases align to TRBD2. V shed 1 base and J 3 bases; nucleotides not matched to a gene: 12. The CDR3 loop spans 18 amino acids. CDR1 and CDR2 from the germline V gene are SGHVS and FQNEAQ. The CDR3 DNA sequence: TGTGCCAGCAGCTTAGGCCCAGTTCTAGCGGGGGCTTTCTACGAGCAGTACTTC. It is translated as CASSLGPVLAGAFYEQYF. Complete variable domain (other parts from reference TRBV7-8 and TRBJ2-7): GAGVSQSPRYKVAKRGQDVALRCDPISGHVSLFWYQQALGQGPEFLTYFQNEAQLDKSGLPSDRFFAERPEGSVSTLKIQRTQQEDSAVYLCASSLGPVLAGAFYEQYFGPGTRLTVT.

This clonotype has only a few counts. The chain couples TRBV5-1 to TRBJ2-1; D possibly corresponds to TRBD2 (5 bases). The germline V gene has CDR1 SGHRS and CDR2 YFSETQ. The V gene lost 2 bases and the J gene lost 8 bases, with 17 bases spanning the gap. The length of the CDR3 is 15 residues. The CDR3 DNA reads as TGCGCCAGCAGCTTTATCTCGATGACGGAGGATGAGCAGTTCTTC. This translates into CASSFISMTEDEQFF. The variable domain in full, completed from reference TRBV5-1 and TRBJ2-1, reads KAGVTQTPRYLIKTRGQQVTLSCSPISGHRSVSWYQQTPGQGLQFLFEYFSETQRNKGNFPGRFSGRQFSNSRSEMNVSTLELGDSALYLCASSFISMTEDEQFFGPGTRLTVL.

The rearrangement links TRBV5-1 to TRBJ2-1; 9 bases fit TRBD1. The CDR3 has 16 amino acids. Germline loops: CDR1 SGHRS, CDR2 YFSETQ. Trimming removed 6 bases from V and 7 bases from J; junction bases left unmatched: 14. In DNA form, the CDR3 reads TGCGCCAGCAACAGGGGGGACAGGGCGTATTATAATGAGCAGTTCTTC. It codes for CASNRGDRAYYNEQFF.

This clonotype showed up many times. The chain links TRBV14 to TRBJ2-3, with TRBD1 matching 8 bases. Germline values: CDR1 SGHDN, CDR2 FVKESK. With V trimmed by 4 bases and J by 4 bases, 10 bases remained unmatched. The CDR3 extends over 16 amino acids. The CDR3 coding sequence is TGTGCCAGCAGCCCAACAGGGGGATCTTGGGCAGATACGCAGTATTTT. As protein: CASSPTGGSWADTQYF.

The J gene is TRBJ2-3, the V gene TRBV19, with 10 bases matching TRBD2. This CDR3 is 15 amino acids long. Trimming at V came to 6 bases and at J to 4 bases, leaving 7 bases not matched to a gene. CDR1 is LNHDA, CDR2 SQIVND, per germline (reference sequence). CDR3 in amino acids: CASSLLSGGADTQYF. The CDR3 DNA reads TGTGCCAGTAGCCTCCTGAGCGGGGGGGCAGATACGCAGTATTTT.

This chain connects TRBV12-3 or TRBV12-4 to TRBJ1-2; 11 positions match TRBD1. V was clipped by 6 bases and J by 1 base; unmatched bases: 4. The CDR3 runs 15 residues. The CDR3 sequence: CASSRDRGYNYGYTF. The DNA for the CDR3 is TGTGCCAGCAGCCGGGACAGGGGGTATAACTATGGCTACACCTTC.

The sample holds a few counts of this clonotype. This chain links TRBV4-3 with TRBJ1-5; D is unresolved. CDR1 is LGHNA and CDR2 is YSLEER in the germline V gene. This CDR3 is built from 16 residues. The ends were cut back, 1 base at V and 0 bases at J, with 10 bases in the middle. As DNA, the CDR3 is TGCGCCAGCAGCCAAGTGCGGTCTTATAGCAATCAGCCCCAGCATTTT. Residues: CASSQVRSYSNQPQHF.

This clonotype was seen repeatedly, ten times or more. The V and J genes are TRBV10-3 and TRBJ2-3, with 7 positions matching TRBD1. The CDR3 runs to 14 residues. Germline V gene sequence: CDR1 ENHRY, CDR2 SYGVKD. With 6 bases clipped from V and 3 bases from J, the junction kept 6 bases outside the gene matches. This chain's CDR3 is CAIRKGQRTDTQYF. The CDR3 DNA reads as TGTGCCATCAGGAAGGGACAGCGGACAGATACGCAGTATTTT.

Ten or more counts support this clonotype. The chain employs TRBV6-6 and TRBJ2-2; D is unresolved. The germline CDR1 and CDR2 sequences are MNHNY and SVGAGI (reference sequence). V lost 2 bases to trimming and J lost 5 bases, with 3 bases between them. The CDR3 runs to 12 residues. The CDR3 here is CASSYQTGELFF. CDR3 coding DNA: TGTGCCAGCAGTTACCAAACCGGGGAGCTGTTTTTT.

CDR3 bases: TGCGCCAGCCTTCTTACTAGCGGGGCAGATACGCAGTATTTT. This gives the protein CASLLTSGADTQYF. The V gene is TRBV5-1, the J gene TRBJ2-3; 10 positions agree with TRBD2. V shed 7 bases and J 4 bases; nucleotides not matched to a gene: 6. The CDR3 is 14 amino acids. The germline gives CDR1 SGHRS, CDR2 YFSETQ.

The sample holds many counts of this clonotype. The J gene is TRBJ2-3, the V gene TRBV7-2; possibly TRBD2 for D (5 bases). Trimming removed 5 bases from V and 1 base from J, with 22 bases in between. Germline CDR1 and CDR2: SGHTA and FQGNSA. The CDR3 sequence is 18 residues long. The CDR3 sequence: CASSPHYSELVGTDTQYF. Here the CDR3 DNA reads TGTGCCAGCAGCCCCCACTACTCAGAACTAGTTGGCACAGATACGCAGTATTTT.

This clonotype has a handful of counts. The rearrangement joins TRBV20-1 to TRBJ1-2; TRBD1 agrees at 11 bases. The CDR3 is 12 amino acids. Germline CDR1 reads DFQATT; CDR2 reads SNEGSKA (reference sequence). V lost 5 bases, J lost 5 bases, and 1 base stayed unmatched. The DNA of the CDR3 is TGCAGTGCTGGACAGGGGGCGTATGGCTACACCTTC. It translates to CSAGQGAYGYTF.

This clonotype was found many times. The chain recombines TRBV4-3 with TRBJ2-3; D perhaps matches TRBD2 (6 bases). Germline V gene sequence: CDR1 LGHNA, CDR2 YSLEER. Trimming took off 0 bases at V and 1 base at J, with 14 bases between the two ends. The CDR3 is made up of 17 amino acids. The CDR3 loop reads CASSQDPPGGGTDTQYF. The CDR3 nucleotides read TGCGCCAGCAGCCAAGATCCACCCGGCGGGGGCACAGATACGCAGTATTTT.

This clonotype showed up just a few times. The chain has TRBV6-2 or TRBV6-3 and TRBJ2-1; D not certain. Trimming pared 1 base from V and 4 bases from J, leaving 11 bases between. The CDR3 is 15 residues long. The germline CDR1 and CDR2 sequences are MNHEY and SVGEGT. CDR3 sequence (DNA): TGTGCCAGCAGTTACTTAGGATCGACGTACAATGAGCAGTTCTTC. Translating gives CASSYLGSTYNEQFF.

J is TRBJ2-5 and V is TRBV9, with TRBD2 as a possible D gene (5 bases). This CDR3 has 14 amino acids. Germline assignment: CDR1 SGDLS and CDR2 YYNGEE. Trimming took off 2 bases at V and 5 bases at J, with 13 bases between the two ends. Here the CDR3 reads CASSVLSTGETQYF. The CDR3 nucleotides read TGTGCCAGCAGCGTTCTCTCAACGGGGGAGACCCAGTACTTC.

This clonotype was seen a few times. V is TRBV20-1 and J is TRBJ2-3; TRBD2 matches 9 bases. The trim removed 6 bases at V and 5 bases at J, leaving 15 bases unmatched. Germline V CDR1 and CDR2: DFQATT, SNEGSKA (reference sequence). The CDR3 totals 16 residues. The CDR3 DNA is TGCAGTGCGATTCCCGTGAAGCGGGGGGCTGAAGATACGCAGTATTTT. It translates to CSAIPVKRGAEDTQYF.

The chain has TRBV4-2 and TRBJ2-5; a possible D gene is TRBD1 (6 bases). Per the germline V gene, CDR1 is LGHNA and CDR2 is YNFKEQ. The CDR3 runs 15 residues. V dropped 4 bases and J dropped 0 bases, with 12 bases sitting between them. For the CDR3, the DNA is TGTGCCAGCAGCCGTACGTGGGGGCACCAAGAGACCCAGTACTTC. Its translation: CASSRTWGHQETQYF.

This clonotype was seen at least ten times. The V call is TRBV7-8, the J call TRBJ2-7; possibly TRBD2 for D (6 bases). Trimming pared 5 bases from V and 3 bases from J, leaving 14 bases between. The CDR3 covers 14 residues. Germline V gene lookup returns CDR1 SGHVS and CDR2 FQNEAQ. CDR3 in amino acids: CASSPLGGNYEQYF. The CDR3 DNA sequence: TGTGCCAGCAGCCCCCTTGGAGGGAACTACGAGCAGTACTTC.

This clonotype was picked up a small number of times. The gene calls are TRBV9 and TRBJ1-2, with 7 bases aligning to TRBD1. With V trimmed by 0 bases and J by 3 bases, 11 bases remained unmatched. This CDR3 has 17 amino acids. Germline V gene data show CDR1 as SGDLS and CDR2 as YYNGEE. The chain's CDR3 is CASSVGGRTGTDYGYTF. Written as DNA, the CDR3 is TGTGCCAGCAGCGTAGGAGGGCGGACCGGGACAGACTATGGCTACACCTTC.

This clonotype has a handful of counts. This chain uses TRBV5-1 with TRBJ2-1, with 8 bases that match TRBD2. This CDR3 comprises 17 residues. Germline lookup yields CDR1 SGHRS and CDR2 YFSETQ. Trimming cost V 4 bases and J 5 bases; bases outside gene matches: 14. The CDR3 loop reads CASSPPSSGGVDNEQFF. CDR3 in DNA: TGCGCCAGCAGCCCACCAAGCTCGGGGGGGGTGGACAATGAGCAGTTCTTC.

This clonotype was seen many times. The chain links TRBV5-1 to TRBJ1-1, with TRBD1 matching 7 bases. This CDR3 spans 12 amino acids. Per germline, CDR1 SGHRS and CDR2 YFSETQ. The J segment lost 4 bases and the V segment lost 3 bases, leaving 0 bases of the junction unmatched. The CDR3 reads CASSWTGTEAFF. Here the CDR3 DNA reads TGCGCCAGCAGCTGGACAGGCACTGAAGCTTTCTTT.

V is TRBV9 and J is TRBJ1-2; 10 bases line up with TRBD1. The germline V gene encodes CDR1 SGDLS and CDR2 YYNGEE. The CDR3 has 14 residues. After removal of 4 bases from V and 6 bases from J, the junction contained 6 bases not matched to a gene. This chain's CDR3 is CASSPTTGGHGYTF. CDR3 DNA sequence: TGTGCCAGCAGCCCTACGACAGGGGGCCATGGCTACACCTTC.

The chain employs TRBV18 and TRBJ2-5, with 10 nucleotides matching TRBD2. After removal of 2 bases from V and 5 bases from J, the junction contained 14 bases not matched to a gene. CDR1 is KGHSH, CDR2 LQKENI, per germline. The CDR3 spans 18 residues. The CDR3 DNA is TGTGCCAGCTCACCAAGGCCTAGCGGGGGCCTCGGAGGGGAGACCCAGTACTTC. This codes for CASSPRPSGGLGGETQYF.

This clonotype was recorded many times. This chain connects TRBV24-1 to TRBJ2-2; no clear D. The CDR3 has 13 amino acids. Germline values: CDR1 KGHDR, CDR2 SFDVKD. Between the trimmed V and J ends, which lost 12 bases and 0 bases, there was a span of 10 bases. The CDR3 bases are TGTGCCTCCTCGCCAGCGAACACCGGGGAGCTGTTTTTT. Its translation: CASSPANTGELFF.

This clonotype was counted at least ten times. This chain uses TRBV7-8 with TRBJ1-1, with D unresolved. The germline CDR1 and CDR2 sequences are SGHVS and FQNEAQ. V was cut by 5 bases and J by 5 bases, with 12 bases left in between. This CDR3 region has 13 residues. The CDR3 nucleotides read TGTGCCAGCAGCGAGGCGGGAGAGACTGAAGCTTTCTTT. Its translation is CASSEAGETEAFF.

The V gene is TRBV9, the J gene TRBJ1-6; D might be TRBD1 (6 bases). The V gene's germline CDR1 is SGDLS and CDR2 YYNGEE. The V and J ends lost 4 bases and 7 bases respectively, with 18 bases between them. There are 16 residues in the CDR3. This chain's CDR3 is CASSLGGGAVNSPLHF. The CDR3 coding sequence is TGTGCCAGCAGCCTCGGCGGGGGGGCGGTAAATTCACCCCTCCACTTT.

The CDR3 sequence: CASSLAGARDTQYF. CDR3 sequence (DNA): TGTGCCAGCAGCCTAGCGGGGGCCCGGGATACGCAGTATTTT. The V gene is TRBV5-6, the J gene TRBJ2-3; 10 nucleotides align to TRBD2. This CDR3 contains 14 residues. The germline gives CDR1 SGHDT, CDR2 YYEEEE. V lost 4 bases to trimming and J lost 6 bases; unmatched junction nucleotides: 5.

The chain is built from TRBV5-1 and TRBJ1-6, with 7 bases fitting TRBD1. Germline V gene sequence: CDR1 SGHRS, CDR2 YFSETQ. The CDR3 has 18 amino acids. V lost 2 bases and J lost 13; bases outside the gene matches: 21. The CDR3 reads CASSFLPYRGQPIFPLHF. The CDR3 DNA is TGCGCCAGCAGCTTTCTGCCGTATCGGGGACAGCCTATATTCCCCCTCCACTTT.

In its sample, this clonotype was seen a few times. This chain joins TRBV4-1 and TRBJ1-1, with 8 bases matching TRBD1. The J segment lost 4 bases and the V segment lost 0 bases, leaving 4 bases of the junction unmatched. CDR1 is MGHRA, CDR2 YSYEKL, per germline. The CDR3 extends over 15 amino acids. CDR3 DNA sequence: TGCGCCAGCAGCCAAGATAACAGGGGGGTCACTGAAGCTTTCTTT. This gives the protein CASSQDNRGVTEAFF.